Below, 27 T cell receptor beta chains from the same sample are listed, as sequenced in a study of blood T cell repertoires in COVID-19. Sequenced by immunoSEQ multiplex PCR; TCRdb stores in-frame clones only, minus some. The sample lists more than 20,000 clones, about 90% occurring once. The sequenced sample was peripheral blood. These receptors were taken from a woman aged 60-70 years with active COVID-19.

The J gene is TRBJ1-4, the V gene TRBV30; a possible D gene is TRBD1 (5 bases). The V and J ends lost 6 bases and 5 bases respectively, with 16 bases between them. From germline, CDR1 is GTSNPN and CDR2 SVGIG (reference sequence). This CDR3 is 14 amino acids long. The CDR3 loop reads CACSLVGGNEKLFF. The CDR3 DNA reads as TGTGCCTGTTCTTTGGTGGGGGGGAATGAAAAACTGTTTTTT.

The chain combines TRBV12-5 with TRBJ1-2; no clear D. Germline CDR1 reads LGHNT; CDR2 reads FRNRAP. This CDR3 has 11 amino acids. In nucleotides, the CDR3 is TGTCAAGTCAGATTGTTCTGTGGCTACACCTTC. This codes for CQVRLFCGYTF.

J is TRBJ2-5 and V is TRBV27, with TRBD1 identical over 7 bases. In germline, CDR1 is MNHEY, CDR2 SMNVEV (reference sequence). The J segment lost 4 bases and the V segment lost 9 bases, leaving 5 bases of the junction unmatched. The CDR3 consists of 12 residues. The CDR3 DNA reads as TGTGCCAGTATTTACAGGGGAGAGACCCAGTACTTC. It specifies CASIYRGETQYF.

V and J are TRBV28 and TRBJ1-2; 10 positions match TRBD1. Losses at the gene ends were 4 bases for V and 4 bases for J; bases not matched to a gene: 6. This CDR3 contains 15 residues. Germline V CDR1 and CDR2: MDHEN, SYDVKM. The CDR3 protein is CASSSAGTGVYGYTF. The CDR3 DNA follows: TGTGCCAGCAGTTCGGCCGGGACAGGGGTCTATGGCTACACCTTC.

This clone was detected a few times. This chain joins TRBV6-1 and TRBJ1-2; 8 nucleotides agree with TRBD1. Germline CDR1 reads MNHNS; CDR2 reads SASEGT. V lost 2 bases, J lost 3 bases, and 11 bases stayed unmatched. The CDR3 extends over 17 amino acids. CDR3 nucleotides: TGTGCCAGCAGTGAAAGGAGCAGGGGGCGGGCCTACTATGGCTACACCTTC. This encodes CASSERSRGRAYYGYTF.

The rearrangement uses TRBV21-1 and TRBJ2-1; the table's D gene call, TRBD2, was not cross checked with the DNA. TRBV21-1 is annotated as a pseudogene. The CDR3 consists of 18 residues. Here the CDR3 DNA reads TGTGCCAGCAGCAAAGGGGGCCGGTCCGGGAGCTCCTACAATGAGCAGTTCTTC. Its protein product is CASSKGGRSGSSYNEQFF.

The V call is TRBV7-9, the J call TRBJ2-1; the D gene is possibly TRBD1 (5 bases). The CDR3 is 13 residues long. The V gene lost 5 bases and the J gene lost 0 bases, with 5 bases spanning the gap. Germline CDR1 SEHNR, CDR2 FQNEAQ (reference sequence). For the CDR3, the DNA is TGTGCCAGCAGCGACAGCTCCTACAATGAGCAGTTCTTC. Translating gives CASSDSSYNEQFF. Complete variable domain (other parts from reference TRBV7-9 and TRBJ2-1): DTGVSQNPRHKITKRGQNVTFRCDPISEHNRLYWYRQTLGQGPEFLTYFQNEAQLEKSRLLSDRFSAERPKGSFSTLEIQRTEQGDSAMYLCASSDSSYNEQFFGPGTRLTVL.

CDR3 region: CASSSRWGSGSLYEQYF. The CDR3 nucleotides read TGCGCCAGCAGCTCCCGGTGGGGTAGCGGGAGCCTCTACGAGCAGTACTTC. The J gene is TRBJ2-7, the V gene TRBV5-1, with 9 bases identical to TRBD2. This CDR3 comprises 17 residues. Germline CDR1 reads SGHRS; CDR2 reads YFSETQ. J lost 3 bases, V lost 3 bases, and 13 bases had no gene match.

This chain links TRBV5-1 with TRBJ1-1; D is possibly TRBD1 (5 bases). V lost 5 bases, J lost 0 bases, and 11 bases lay in between. This CDR3 has 14 residues. The germline CDR1 and CDR2 sequences are SGHRS and YFSETQ. CDR3 in DNA: TGCGCCAGCAGTAGGGGCCAAATGAACACTGAAGCTTTCTTT. Translation: CASSRGQMNTEAFF.

This clone was observed a few times. The chain employs TRBV11-2 and TRBJ1-3, with 8 bases fitting TRBD1. Trimming cost V 5 bases and J 4 bases; bases outside gene matches: 13. Germline V gene lookup returns CDR1 SGHAT and CDR2 FQNNGV. The CDR3 runs 17 residues. The CDR3, as DNA: TGTGCCAGCAGCCCAGGGGGCGGGCTCCTTAGCGGAAACACCATATATTTT. As protein: CASSPGGGLLSGNTIYF.

CDR3 amino acids: CASTLTGEQYF. The CDR3 DNA reads TGTGCCAGCACCTTAACCGGCGAGCAGTACTTC. V gene TRBV6-5 combines with J gene TRBJ2-7; D is undetermined. The germline CDR1 and CDR2 sequences are MNHEY and SVGAGI. With 7 bases removed from V and 6 bases from J, the gap between germline ends came to 10 bases. The CDR3 runs 11 residues.

In this sample, this clone turned up once. The V and J genes are TRBV28 and TRBJ1-1; unclear D gene. Trimming took 6 bases from V and 0 from J, leaving 2 bases between them. From germline, CDR1 is MDHEN and CDR2 SYDVKM. This CDR3 contains 11 residues. The CDR3 spells CASSMNTEAFF. Written as DNA, the CDR3 is TGTGCCAGCAGCATGAACACTGAAGCTTTCTTT. Filled out from reference TRBV28 and TRBJ1-1, the complete variable domain reads DVKVTQSSRYLVKRTGEKVFLECVQDMDHENMFWYRQDPGLGLRLIYFSYDVKMKEKGDIPEGYSVSREKKERFSLILESASTNQTSMYLCASSMNTEAFFGQGTRLTVV.

This clone was counted a single time. V gene TRBV7-2 combines with J gene TRBJ1-5; 7 bases map to TRBD1. The V gene's germline CDR1 is SGHTA and CDR2 FQGNSA. V lost 1 base to trimming and J lost 5 bases; unmatched junction nucleotides: 5. The CDR3 has 15 amino acids. CDR3: CASSLDRGEDQPQHF. The CDR3 DNA follows: TGTGCCAGCAGCTTAGACAGGGGAGAAGATCAGCCCCAGCATTTT.

The CDR3 coding sequence is TGTGCCAGCAGCTCGCCGACAGTGAACTATGGCTACACCTTC. It encodes CASSSPTVNYGYTF. The chain links TRBV9 to TRBJ1-2; tentatively, D is TRBD1 (5 bases). The germline V gene has CDR1 SGDLS and CDR2 YYNGEE. The V and J ends lost 4 bases and 2 bases respectively, with 12 bases between them. This CDR3 comprises 14 residues.

This clone was seen only a few times. The gene calls are TRBV6-2 or TRBV6-3 and TRBJ2-2; possible D gene TRBD2, 6 bases. This CDR3 is built from 16 residues. Looked up from germline, CDR1 is MNHEY and CDR2 is SVGEGT. The V and J ends lost 1 base and 5 bases respectively, with 14 bases between them. The DNA of the CDR3 is TGTGCCAGCAGTTACTTAAGGCTAGCGAGTACCGGGGAGCTGTTTTTT. Protein: CASSYLRLASTGELFF.

This clone was counted between two and nine times. V is TRBV20-1 and J is TRBJ1-1; no definite D call. Germline-derived CDR1 and CDR2 are DFQATT and SNEGSKA (reference sequence). V gave up 3 bases and J gave up 13 bases, with 12 bases separating them. The CDR3 is made up of 10 amino acids. CDR3 protein: CSASSGIGFF. Here the CDR3 DNA reads TGCAGTGCTAGCTCCGGGATAGGTTTCTTT.

J is TRBJ2-3 and V is TRBV19, with TRBD2 matching 11 bases. After removal of 5 bases from V and 6 bases from J, the junction contained 7 bases not matched to a gene. This CDR3 region has 15 residues. Germline-derived CDR1 and CDR2 are LNHDA and SQIVND (reference sequence). The DNA of the CDR3 is TGTGCCAGTAGTGTTTCTAGCGGGAGGAGCGATACGCAGTATTTT. This gives the protein CASSVSSGRSDTQYF. The variable domain in full, completed from reference TRBV19 and TRBJ2-3, reads DGGITQSPKYLFRKEGQNVTLSCEQNLNHDAMYWYRQDPGQGLRLIYYSQIVNDFQKGDIAEGYSVSREKKESFPLTVTSAQKNPTAFYLCASSVSSGRSDTQYFGPGTRLTVL.

V is TRBV28 and J is TRBJ1-1, with 7 bases lining up with TRBD1. The CDR3 has 15 residues. The germline V gene encodes CDR1 MDHEN and CDR2 SYDVKM. V lost 6 bases and J lost 6; bases outside the gene matches: 13. The DNA for the CDR3 is TGTGCCAGCAGCTCACCCAGGGGGAAAGGCGCTGAAGCTTTCTTT. Protein: CASSSPRGKGAEAFF. Full variable domain (remainder filled in from reference TRBV28 and TRBJ1-1): DVKVTQSSRYLVKRTGEKVFLECVQDMDHENMFWYRQDPGLGLRLIYFSYDVKMKEKGDIPEGYSVSREKKERFSLILESASTNQTSMYLCASSSPRGKGAEAFFGQGTRLTVV.

V gene TRBV13 combines with J gene TRBJ2-3; weak D call: TRBD2 (5 bases). There are 13 residues in the CDR3. The V end was cut by 3 bases, the J end by 5 bases, with 9 bases between. Germline loops: CDR1 PRHDT, CDR2 FYEKMQ (reference sequence). CDR3: CASSFGEIDTQYF. In DNA, the CDR3 is TGTGCCAGCAGCTTCGGGGAGATAGATACGCAGTATTTT. The whole variable domain, filled in from reference TRBV13 and TRBJ2-3, reads AAGVIQSPRHLIKEKRETATLKCYPIPRHDTVYWYQQGPGQDPQFLISFYEKMQSDKGSIPDRFSAQQFSDYHSELNMSSLELGDSALYFCASSFGEIDTQYFGPGTRLTVL.

Here the CDR3 reads CASSFRRDPHEQYF. CDR3 nucleotides: TGTGCCAGCAGCTTTAGGCGGGACCCCCACGAGCAGTACTTC. The V and J genes are TRBV7-8 and TRBJ2-7; perhaps TRBD2 as D (6 bases). CDR1 SGHVS and CDR2 FQNEAQ come from the germline V gene. The CDR3 spans 14 residues. V dropped 3 bases and J dropped 5 bases, with 14 bases sitting between them.

The chain employs TRBV5-1 and TRBJ2-6, with TRBD2 matching 12 bases. V lost 4 bases, J lost 0 bases, and 17 bases stayed unmatched. Germline lookup yields CDR1 SGHRS and CDR2 YFSETQ. This CDR3 has 22 amino acids. The CDR3 here is CASSPAPPGLAGLFSGANVLTF. The CDR3 coding sequence is TGCGCCAGCAGCCCAGCCCCCCCGGGACTAGCGGGCCTATTCTCTGGGGCCAACGTCCTGACTTTC. Combining the CDR3 with reference TRBV5-1 and TRBJ2-6 gives the whole variable domain KAGVTQTPRYLIKTRGQQVTLSCSPISGHRSVSWYQQTPGQGLQFLFEYFSETQRNKGNFPGRFSGRQFSNSRSEMNVSTLELGDSALYLCASSPAPPGLAGLFSGANVLTFGAGSRLTVL.

The V and J genes are TRBV15 and TRBJ1-5; TRBD1 is a possible D gene (6 bases). Germline V CDR1 and CDR2: LNHNV, YYDKDF (reference sequence). The ends were cut back, 5 bases at V and 1 base at J, with 15 bases in the middle. The CDR3 is 16 residues long. CDR3 loop: CATSALQGRSNQPQHF. The CDR3 DNA sequence: TGTGCCACCAGCGCACTACAGGGACGGAGCAATCAGCCCCAGCATTTT.

This clone was counted only a few times. The rearrangement links TRBV14 to TRBJ2-2, with D possibly being TRBD1 (5 bases). V was clipped by 5 bases and J by 6 bases, with 19 bases between them. The CDR3 runs to 16 residues. Germline assignment: CDR1 SGHDN and CDR2 FVKESK. The CDR3 sequence is CASSKTGESFPGELFF. CDR3 nucleotide sequence: TGTGCCAGCAGCAAAACAGGCGAGTCTTTCCCCGGGGAGCTGTTTTTT.

The gene calls are TRBV5-1 and TRBJ2-1, with 14 bases aligning to TRBD2. Per germline, CDR1 SGHRS and CDR2 YFSETQ. CDR3 length: 16 residues. The J segment lost 5 bases and the V segment lost 3 bases, leaving 4 bases of the junction unmatched. The CDR3, as DNA: TGCGCCAGCAGCTGGACTAGCGGGAGGAATAACAATGAGCAGTTCTTC. Translated, it gives CASSWTSGRNNNEQFF.

This chain uses TRBV9 with TRBJ2-2, with D tentatively TRBD2 (5 bases). Per the germline V gene, CDR1 is SGDLS and CDR2 is YYNGEE. The CDR3 has 16 amino acids. Trimming stripped 2 bases from V and 5 bases from J, with 16 bases between. This CDR3 is CASSVDLALVTGELFF. The DNA of the CDR3 is TGTGCCAGCAGCGTCGATCTGGCACTAGTAACCGGGGAGCTGTTTTTT.

The V call is TRBV6-4, the J call TRBJ2-1, with 11 bases identical to TRBD2. CDR3 size: 16 residues. J was trimmed by 5 bases and V by 4 bases; bases with no gene match: 7. Germline V CDR1 and CDR2: MRHNA, SNTAGT. The CDR3 DNA reads as TGTGCCAGCAGTGTCTTAGCGGGAGGGAATAACAATGAGCAGTTCTTC. This translates into CASSVLAGGNNNEQFF.

This chain joins TRBV11-2 and TRBJ2-3; TRBD1 matches 9 bases. In germline, CDR1 is SGHAT, CDR2 FQNNGV. Trimming cost V 4 bases and J 4 bases; bases outside gene matches: 3. The CDR3 is 14 residues long. Here the CDR3 DNA reads TGTGCCAGCAGCTCGACAGGGGGGTCAGATACGCAGTATTTT. It yields the protein CASSSTGGSDTQYF.